This TCR beta chain was captured in a study of shared clonotypes between healthy human individuals. Points from the study as a whole: Donor scarcity curtailed the genetic and exposure-history diversity represented herein.

On this clone itself: Its specificity is not known. The identical CDR3 is also encoded by other nucleotide sequences in the sample.

V dropped 4 bases and J dropped 4 bases, with 11 bases sitting between them. The CDR3 covers 13 residues. Per germline, CDR1 SGHRS and CDR2 YFSETQ. This table comes from immunoSEQ multiplex PCR, and its TCRdb copy is limited to in-frame clones, with some not included. The sample has approximately 2,300,000 clones, 85% to 95% seen once; the top ten hold around 0.35%. Every one of the donors was a Caucasian adult that lived in Nashville, Tennessee. The chain uses TRBV5-1 and TRBJ1-1; TRBD1 might be the D (6 bases). The sequencing input was naive CD4+ T cells from PBMCs. The subset was: CD45RA+ positively selected. The TCR sequence derives from a man between 18 and 35 years old in good health. Some clones in this sample may be carry-over from other donors' samples. CDR3 sequence (DNA): TGCGCCAGCAGCCTACAGGGAGGCACTGAAGCTTTCTTT. The encoded protein is CASSLQGGTEAFF.